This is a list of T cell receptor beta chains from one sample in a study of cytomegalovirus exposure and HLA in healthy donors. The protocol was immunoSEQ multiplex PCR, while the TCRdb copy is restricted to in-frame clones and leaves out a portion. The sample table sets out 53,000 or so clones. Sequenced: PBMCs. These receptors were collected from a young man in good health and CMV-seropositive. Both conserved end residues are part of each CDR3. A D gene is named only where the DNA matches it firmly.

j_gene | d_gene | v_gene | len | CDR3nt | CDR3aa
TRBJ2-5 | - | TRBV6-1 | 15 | TGTGCCAGCAGTGAATTATCAGGAAGGCAAGAGACCCAGTACTTC | CASSELSGRQETQYF
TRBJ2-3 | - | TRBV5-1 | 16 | TGCGCCAGCAGCTTGTCCGTCAGCGTAAGCACAGATACGCAGTATTTT | CASSLSVSVSTDTQYF
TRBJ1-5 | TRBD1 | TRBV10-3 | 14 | TGTGCCATCGGTACAGGGGGCAGAGATCAGCCCCAGCATTTT | CAIGTGGRDQPQHF
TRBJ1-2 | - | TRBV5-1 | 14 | TGCGCCAGCAGCTTGGAAGCTCTGAGGGGGGGCTACACCTTC | CASSLEALRGGYTF
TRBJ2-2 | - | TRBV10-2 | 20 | TGCGCCAGCAGTGCACCCCCCACCGCTGACAGCCGCCTTTCACCCGGGGAGCTGTTTTTT | CASSAPPTADSRLSPGELFF
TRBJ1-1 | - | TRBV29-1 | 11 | TGCAGCGGGGTGGAGGGGTCTGAAGCTTTCTTT | CSGVEGSEAFF
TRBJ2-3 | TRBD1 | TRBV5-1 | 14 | TGCGCCAGCAGCCGGACAGGGGGATCAGATACGCAGTATTTT | CASSRTGGSDTQYF
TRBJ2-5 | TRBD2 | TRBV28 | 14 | TGTGCCAGCAGTTCTGCGGGAGTAGGCGAGACCCAGTACTTC | CASSSAGVGETQYF
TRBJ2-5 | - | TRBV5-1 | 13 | TGCGCCAGCAGGGTGACAGGTCAAGAGACCCAGTACTTC | CASRVTGQETQYF
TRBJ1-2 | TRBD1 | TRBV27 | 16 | TGTGCCAGCAGTTCTTTCCGGGTCAGGGGGTTCTATGGCTACACCTTC | CASSSFRVRGFYGYTF
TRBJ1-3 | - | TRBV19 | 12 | TGTGCCAGTAGTACACTTGGAAACACCATATATTTT | CASSTLGNTIYF
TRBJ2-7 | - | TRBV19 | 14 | TGTGCCAGTAGGAAGCAGGAGGGGCACTACGAGCAGTACTTC | CASRKQEGHYEQYF
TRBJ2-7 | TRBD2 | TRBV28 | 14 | TGTGCCAGCAGTTTACAGGCGGGAGATTACGAGCAGTACTTC | CASSLQAGDYEQYF
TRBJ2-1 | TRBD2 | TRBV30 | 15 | TGTGCCTGGAGTGTGGTAGCGGGAGGATACAATGAGCAGTTCTTC | CAWSVVAGGYNEQFF
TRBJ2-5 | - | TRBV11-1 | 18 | - | CASTFGPGIQGLSETQYF
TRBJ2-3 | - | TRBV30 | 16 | TGTGCCTGGGGGTGGGACTCCTCCTCCACCACGGATACGCAGTATTTT | CAWGWDSSSTTDTQYF
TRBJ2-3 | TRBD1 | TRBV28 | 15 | TGTGCCAGCAGTTTATCGAAGGGGGCGACAGATACGCAGTATTTT | CASSLSKGATDTQYF
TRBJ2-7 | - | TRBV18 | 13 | TGTGCCAGCTCACGCCGGGAGTTCTACGAGCAGTACTTC | CASSRREFYEQYF
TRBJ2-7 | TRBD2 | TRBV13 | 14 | TGTGCCAGCAGCTTAGAGACTAGCGCTTACGAGCAGTACTTC | CASSLETSAYEQYF
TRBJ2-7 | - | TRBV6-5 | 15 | TGTGCCAGCAGACTATCGGGACATTTAACCTACGAGCAGTACTTC | CASRLSGHLTYEQYF
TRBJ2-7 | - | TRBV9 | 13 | TGTGCCAGCAGCGTAGATGGTACTTACGAGCAGTACTTC | CASSVDGTYEQYF
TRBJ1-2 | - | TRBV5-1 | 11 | TGCGCCAGCAGCTTCGACAGTTTCTACACCTTC | CASSFDSFYTF
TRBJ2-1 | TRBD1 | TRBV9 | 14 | TGTGCCAGCAGCGCCGGGACAGGGGGAGTTGAGCAGTTCTTC | CASSAGTGGVEQFF
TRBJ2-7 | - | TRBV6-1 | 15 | TGTGCCAGCAGTGACCCCCACCGCGTCTCCTACGAGCAGTACTTC | CASSDPHRVSYEQYF
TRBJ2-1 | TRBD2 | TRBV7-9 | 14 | TGTGCCAGCTCTAGCGGGATTTCCTACAATGAGCAGTTCTTC | CASSSGISYNEQFF
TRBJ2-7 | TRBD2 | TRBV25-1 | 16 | TGTGCCAGCTCGGGACTAGCGGGAACGCCGGCCTACGAGCAGTACTTC | CASSGLAGTPAYEQYF
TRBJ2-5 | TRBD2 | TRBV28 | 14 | TGTGCCAGCAGTTTAGCGGGAGGCCAAGAGACCCAGTACTTC | CASSLAGGQETQYF
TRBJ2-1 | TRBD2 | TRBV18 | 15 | TGTGCCAGCTCACCGACTAGCGGGAGATTATTTTCGCAGTTCTTC | CASSPTSGRLFSQFF
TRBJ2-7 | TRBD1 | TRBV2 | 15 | TGTGCCAGCAGTGACCGGACAGGGGGTCTTAACGAGCAGTACTTC | CASSDRTGGLNEQYF
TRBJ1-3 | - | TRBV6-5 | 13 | TGTGCCAGCAGTTACTCGACAGGAAACACCATATATTTT | CASSYSTGNTIYF
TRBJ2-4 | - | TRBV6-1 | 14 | TGTGCCAGCAGAAGAGACAGGTCCCTTAACATTCAGTACTTC | CASRRDRSLNIQYF
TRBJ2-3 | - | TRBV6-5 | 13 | TGTGCCACCAACGAGATTAGCACAGATACGCAGTATTTT | CATNEISTDTQYF
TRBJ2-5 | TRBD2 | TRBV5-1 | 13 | TGCGCCAGCAGCTTGGTGGGGGGGGAGACCCAGTACTTC | CASSLVGGETQYF
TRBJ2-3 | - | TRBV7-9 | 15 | TGTGCCAGCACCTACAAACAGGGTGTAGCAGATACGCAGTATTTT | CASTYKQGVADTQYF
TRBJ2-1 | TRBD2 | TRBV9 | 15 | TGTGCCAGCAGCGCAAGACTAGCGGGGTACAATGAGCAGTTCTTC | CASSARLAGYNEQFF
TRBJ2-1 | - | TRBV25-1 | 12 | TGTGCCAGCAGTGGACTCGACAATGAGCAGTTCTTC | CASSGLDNEQFF
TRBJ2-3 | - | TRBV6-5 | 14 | TGTGCCAGCAGTTTGGGGCTAGCGTCGGATACGCAGTATTTT | CASSLGLASDTQYF
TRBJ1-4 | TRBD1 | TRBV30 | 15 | TGTGCCTGGAGTGTACAGGACAGGGTTGGTGAAAAACTGTTTTTT | CAWSVQDRVGEKLFF
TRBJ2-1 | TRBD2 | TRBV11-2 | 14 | TGTGCCAGCAGCTTGACTAGCGGCTACAATGAGCAGTTCTTC | CASSLTSGYNEQFF
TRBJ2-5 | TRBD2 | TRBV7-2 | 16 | TGTGCCAGCAGCTTAGGGACTAGCGGGGGGAGGGAGACCCAGTACTTC | CASSLGTSGGRETQYF
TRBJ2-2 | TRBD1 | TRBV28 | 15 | TGTGCCAGCAGTTCCGGGACAGGTAACACCGGGGAGCTGTTTTTT | CASSSGTGNTGELFF
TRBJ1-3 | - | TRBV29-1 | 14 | TGCAGCGTTGAAGACAGTGCGGCTGGAAACACCATATATTTT | CSVEDSAAGNTIYF
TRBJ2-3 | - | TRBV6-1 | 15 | TGTGCCAGCAGTGAAGTCAAGACAGGAGGTCTTGAGCAGTATTTT | CASSEVKTGGLEQYF
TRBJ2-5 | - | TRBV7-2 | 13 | TGTGCCAGCAGTTTAAACAGGCAAGAGACCCAGTACTTC | CASSLNRQETQYF
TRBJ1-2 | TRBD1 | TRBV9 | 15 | TGTGCCAGCAGCGCCCACGGACAGGGGGCAAATGGCTACACCTTC | CASSAHGQGANGYTF
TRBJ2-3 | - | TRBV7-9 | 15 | TGTGCCAGCAGCCAACAAAGAGGGAGTCGGGGTACGCAGTATTTT | CASSQQRGSRGTQYF
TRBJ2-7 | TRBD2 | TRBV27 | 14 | TGTGCCAGCAGTTTTAGCGGGAAGGATCGGGAGCAGTACTTC | CASSFSGKDREQYF
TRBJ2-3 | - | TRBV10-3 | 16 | TGTGCCATCAGTGATGACAGCAGGGAGGGCACAGATACGCAGTATTTT | CAISDDSREGTDTQYF
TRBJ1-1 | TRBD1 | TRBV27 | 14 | TGTGCCAGTTCCAAGGGGACAGGGGGCACTAGGGCTTTCTTT | CASSKGTGGTRAFF
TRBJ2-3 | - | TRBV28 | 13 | TGTGCCAGCAGTCCCAGGGAGGCAGATACGCAGTATTTT | CASSPREADTQYF
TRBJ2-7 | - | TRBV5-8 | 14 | TGTGCCAGCAGCTTGACTAGCTCAGTCAACGAGCAGTACTTC | CASSLTSSVNEQYF